This TCR beta chain was found in a study of T cells in localized non-small cell lung cancer. Whole-study results and caveats: The appearance of a median approximately 61 of the top 100 tumor clones was seen in adjacent lung. A denser population of T cells in blood accompanied longer overall survival. Clonality peaked in uninvolved adjacent lung rather than tumor.

This clone is deemed medium-sized. Its antigen remains unidentified. The CDR3 has 14 residues. CDR1 ENHRY and CDR2 SYGVKD come from the germline V gene. The V and J ends lost 2 bases and 0 bases respectively, with 5 bases between them. Data came from immunoSEQ multiplex PCR; TCRdb stores just in-frame clones and leaves some out. This table has 2,900 or so clones, roughly 25% appearing once. Material: lung tumor tissue, obtained before any cancer treatment. The TCR originated in a man aged 40 to 70 with stage I lung adenocarcinoma. The chain is built from TRBV10-3 and TRBJ1-5, with D hard to call. The CDR3 spells CAISEDGSNQPQHF. The CDR3 nucleotides are TGTGCCATCAGTGAGGACGGTAGCAATCAGCCCCAGCATTTT.